This TCR beta chain is from a study of T cell changes during pregnancy in multiple sclerosis. Germline values: CDR1 SGHAT, CDR2 FQNNGV. The CDR3 is 14 amino acids. Concerning this clone: The junction departs from germline at one end; a sequencing error may be responsible.

Produced via immunoSEQ multiplex PCR; TCRdb's table is partial and in-frame only. The table lists 40,000 to 50,000 clones, around nine tenths of them singletons, with 0.3% to 0.4% in the top ten. The TCR sequence derives from a female donor in good health, enrolled as a control in a pregnancy study. The specimen was CD4+ T cells from peripheral blood mononuclear cells, collected in the second trimester of pregnancy. The chain couples TRBV11-2 to TRBJ2-1; tentative D call: TRBD2 (7 bases). CDR3 in amino acids: CAGSLDRGGGREFF. The CDR3 coding sequence is TGTGCCGGCAGCTTAGATCGGGGCGGGGGCAGGGAGTTCTTC.